One and the same sample provided the 8 T cell receptor beta chains below, sequenced in a study of shared clonotypes between healthy human individuals. Assay: immunoSEQ multiplex PCR; the TCRdb copy retains only in-frame clones and omits some. The sample consists of 2.3 million or so clones, 93% of them appearing once. Sequencing was done on a sample of naive CD4+ T cells from PBMCs. Subset defined: CD45RA+ positively selected. The source of these receptors is a man between 18 and 29 years old in good health. Some clones in this sample may be carry-over from other donors' samples.

The rearrangement uses TRBV11-2 and TRBJ2-7; the D is unclear. V was clipped by 5 bases and J by 5 bases, with 13 bases between them. The CDR3 consists of 13 residues. Germline-derived CDR1 and CDR2 are SGHAT and FQNNGV. CDR3 sequence: CASSRRRIHEQYF. The DNA of the CDR3 is TGTGCCAGCAGCCGACGACGTATCCACGAGCAGTACTTC.

The CDR3 sequence: CASSPGIGTESNEKLFF. The CDR3 nucleotides read TGCGCCAGCAGCCCGGGTATCGGGACAGAAAGTAATGAAAAACTGTTTTTT. The chain employs TRBV5-1 and TRBJ1-4; 7 positions agree with TRBD1. The CDR3 length is 17 residues. The germline V gene encodes CDR1 SGHRS and CDR2 YFSETQ. Trimming at V came to 4 bases and at J to 4 bases, leaving 13 bases not matched to a gene.

V is TRBV6-5 and J is TRBJ1-1, with D perhaps TRBD1 (6 bases). Trimming removed 6 bases from V and 5 bases from J, with 13 bases in between. The CDR3 is 13 amino acids. The V gene's germline CDR1 is MNHEY and CDR2 SVGAGI. The chain's CDR3 is CASSILRGTEAFF. DNA of the CDR3: TGTGCCAGCAGCATACTCAGGGGAACTGAAGCTTTCTTT.

This chain joins TRBV6-5 and TRBJ2-1, with D uncertain. The V gene lost 4 bases and the J gene lost 1 base, with 14 bases spanning the gap. The CDR3 length is 16 residues. The germline V gene has CDR1 MNHEY and CDR2 SVGAGI. Here the CDR3 reads CASSLVRPPSYNEQFF. Here the CDR3 DNA reads TGTGCCAGCAGTTTAGTAAGGCCTCCATCCTACAATGAGCAGTTCTTC.

This sequence joins TRBV2 and TRBJ1-5; D is unclear. The germline gives CDR1 SNHLY, CDR2 FYNNEI. The CDR3 extends over 14 amino acids. The germline V and J ends were trimmed by 6 bases and 3 bases, with 12 bases remaining between them. CDR3 protein: CASSGSRDNQPQHF. The DNA for the CDR3 is TGTGCCAGCAGCGGATCGCGGGACAATCAGCCCCAGCATTTT.

The genes are TRBV6-1 and TRBJ2-7; 7 bases agree with TRBD1. The CDR3 totals 15 residues. The germline V gene encodes CDR1 MNHNS and CDR2 SASEGT. V trimming: 2 bases; J trimming: 4 bases; junction bases outside the gene matches: 8. CDR3 bases: TGTGCCAGCAGTGAATTAGGGGGCGATTTTTACGAGCAGTACTTC. Residues: CASSELGGDFYEQYF.

The CDR3 coding sequence is TGCGCCAGCAGCCAAGATCAGACGGCCCTTTATAATTCACCCCTCCACTTT. Its translation is CASSQDQTALYNSPLHF. The gene calls are TRBV4-1 and TRBJ1-6; D call uncertain. The CDR3 has 17 amino acids. CDR1 is MGHRA, CDR2 YSYEKL, per germline. Trimming took off 0 bases at V and 4 bases at J, with 13 bases between the two ends.

The chain combines TRBV28 with TRBJ2-3; D gene ambiguous. Trimming stripped 3 bases from V and 4 bases from J, with 11 bases between. The germline V gene encodes CDR1 MDHEN and CDR2 SYDVKM. This CDR3 region has 14 residues. CDR3 DNA sequence: TGTGCCAGCAGTTTCTCTGACTTCCCAGATACGCAGTATTTT. This codes for CASSFSDFPDTQYF.